The 28 T cell receptor beta chains below were found in one sample sequenced in a study of blood T cell repertoires in COVID-19. Clones were sequenced by immunoSEQ multiplex PCR, and TCRdb holds only the in-frame ones, with some missing. The top ten clones hold about 7% of a sample with around 340,000 clones, 75% to 90% of them seen once. Sequences were obtained from peripheral blood. The receptors were sampled from a woman between 55 and 75 years old with COVID-19, enrolled during active disease.

J is TRBJ1-6 and V is TRBV19; 10 bases line up with TRBD1. The V gene's germline CDR1 is LNHDA and CDR2 SQIVND (reference sequence). There are 16 residues in the CDR3. V shed 6 bases and J 7 bases; nucleotides not matched to a gene: 9. The CDR3 sequence is CASSAIGQGDNSPLHF. CDR3 DNA sequence: TGTGCCAGTAGCGCGATCGGACAGGGGGACAATTCACCCCTCCACTTT.

The CDR3 DNA is TGCAGCGTGGGGACAGTACACACTGAAGCTTTCTTT. As protein: CSVGTVHTEAFF. The chain combines TRBV29-1 with TRBJ1-1; 7 bases align to TRBD1. The trim removed 6 bases at V and 3 bases at J, leaving 4 bases unmatched. Germline V gene data show CDR1 as SQVTM and CDR2 as ANQGSEA. The CDR3 has 12 amino acids.

The V call is TRBV25-1, the J call TRBJ2-7; 7 nucleotides align to TRBD1. Germline V gene lookup returns CDR1 MGHDK and CDR2 SYGVNS. The CDR3 contains 14 residues. Trimming cost V 4 bases and J 6 bases; bases outside gene matches: 9. Here the CDR3 DNA reads TGTGCCAGCAGTGCCTGGGACAGAGCTATCGAGCAGTACTTC. Its protein product is CASSAWDRAIEQYF.

The chain carries TRBV29-1 and TRBJ2-3; 10 nucleotides match TRBD2. CDR3 size: 14 residues. J was trimmed by 5 bases and V by 7 bases; bases with no gene match: 9. Germline CDR1 SQVTM, CDR2 ANQGSEA. The CDR3 DNA reads TGCAGCGCCTGGAAGCGGGGGGGCATAGATACGCAGTATTTT. It codes for CSAWKRGGIDTQYF.

The rearrangement links TRBV6-5 to TRBJ1-4; D is possibly TRBD1 (5 bases). Per germline, CDR1 MNHEY and CDR2 SVGAGI. Deletions cut 1 base from V and 4 bases from J, with 10 bases between. The CDR3 loop spans 15 amino acids. For the CDR3, the DNA is TGTGCCAGCAGTTACTTCAGCGGGGGTAATGAAAAACTGTTTTTT. The encoded protein is CASSYFSGGNEKLFF.

V and J are TRBV12-5 and TRBJ2-2; 10 bases are shared with TRBD2. The germline V gene encodes CDR1 LGHNT and CDR2 FRNRAP. J was trimmed by 7 bases and V by 0 bases; bases with no gene match: 8. The CDR3 covers 17 residues. This chain's CDR3 is CASGLVQLAGPNGELFF. The CDR3 DNA reads as TGTGCTAGTGGTTTGGTACAACTAGCGGGGCCCAACGGGGAGCTGTTTTTT.

The chain employs TRBV6-2 or TRBV6-3 and TRBJ1-2; TRBD1 agrees at 8 bases. This CDR3 region has 16 residues. Germline V gene data show CDR1 as MNHEY and CDR2 as SVGEGT. Germline trimming cut 4 bases from V and 6 bases from J; bases unmatched to any gene: 13. The chain's CDR3 is CASSFSLPWTGNGYTF. The CDR3 nucleotides are TGTGCCAGCAGTTTTTCTTTACCATGGACAGGGAATGGCTACACCTTC.

This clone was seen only a few times. This chain links TRBV12-3 or TRBV12-4 with TRBJ2-2, with 8 nucleotides matching TRBD1. The CDR3 has 13 amino acids. V lost 9 bases and J lost 7; bases outside the gene matches: 7. The CDR3 coding sequence is TGTGCCAGTCGACAGGGGTGGGTCGGGGAGCTGTTTTTT. The encoded protein is CASRQGWVGELFF.

The chain links TRBV27 to TRBJ1-4, with 12 bases lining up with TRBD1. V trimming: 3 bases; J trimming: 7 bases; junction bases outside the gene matches: 0. Germline V gene sequence: CDR1 MNHEY, CDR2 SMNVEV (reference sequence). CDR3 length: 14 amino acids. CDR3 loop: CASSLGQGAEKLFF. CDR3 sequence (DNA): TGTGCCAGCAGTTTGGGACAGGGGGCTGAAAAACTGTTTTTT.

This clone was recorded at least ten times. The chain is built from TRBV2 and TRBJ1-6; the match to TRBD1 covers 8 bases. CDR1 and CDR2 (germline): SNHLY, FYNNEI. The CDR3 totals 15 residues. V lost 10 bases and J lost 11; bases outside the gene matches: 16. CDR3 in DNA: TGTGCCACCTCGGGACAGGAAGGAGGGCAAGCACCCCTCCACTTT. This codes for CATSGQEGGQAPLHF.

The rearrangement joins TRBV18 to TRBJ1-2, with 7 bases identical to TRBD1. Germline CDR1 KGHSH, CDR2 LQKENI. The junction had 3 bases not matched to a gene; V was cut back by 3 bases and J by 2 bases. CDR3 size: 14 residues. CDR3 protein: CASSPTGANYGYTF. CDR3 nucleotides: TGTGCCAGCTCACCCACAGGGGCGAACTATGGCTACACCTTC. The full variable domain, its missing parts supplied by reference TRBV18 and TRBJ1-2, is NAGVMQNPRHLVRRRGQEARLRCSPMKGHSHVYWYRQLPEEGLKFMVYLQKENIIDESGMPKERFSAEFPKEGPSILRIQQVVRGDSAAYFCASSPTGANYGYTFGSGTRLTVV.

The chain uses TRBV4-3 and TRBJ1-6; TRBD1 might be the D (6 bases). CDR1 is LGHNA and CDR2 is YSLEER in the germline V gene. V lost 1 base and J lost 7, with 14 bases in between. The CDR3 extends over 16 amino acids. CDR3 DNA sequence: TGCGCCAGCAGCCAAGCACCTAGGGGGTCCAATTCACCCCTCCACTTT. It specifies CASSQAPRGSNSPLHF.

The gene calls are TRBV2 and TRBJ2-7; TRBD2 aligns across 8 bases. The CDR3 has 17 amino acids. Losses at the gene ends were 4 bases for V and 0 bases for J; bases not matched to a gene: 11. The germline gives CDR1 SNHLY, CDR2 FYNNEI. The CDR3 sequence is CASSVGSERGYSYEQYF. CDR3 sequence (DNA): TGTGCCAGCAGTGTAGGGAGCGAGCGGGGGTACTCCTACGAGCAGTACTTC.

The gene calls are TRBV5-1 and TRBJ2-7; possible D gene TRBD2, 5 bases. The CDR3 is made up of 17 amino acids. The ends were cut back, 0 bases at V and 0 bases at J, with 16 bases in the middle. Germline CDR1 and CDR2: SGHRS and YFSETQ. The CDR3 loop is CASSLAGLAGSSYEQYF. In nucleotides, the CDR3 is TGCGCCAGCAGCTTGGCCGGTCTAGCCGGAAGCTCCTACGAGCAGTACTTC.

The chain recombines TRBV29-1 with TRBJ1-1; maybe TRBD1 (5 bases). CDR3 length: 13 amino acids. Germline V lookup: CDR1 SQVTM, CDR2 ANQGSEA. V was cut by 6 bases and J by 1 base, with 12 bases left in between. In nucleotides, the CDR3 is TGCAGCGTCGGGGGGTGGGAGAACACTGAAGCTTTCTTT. Its translation is CSVGGWENTEAFF.

The V and J genes are TRBV25-1 and TRBJ1-3; 7 positions match TRBD1. Germline-derived CDR1 and CDR2 are MGHDK and SYGVNS. V lost 5 bases, J lost 0 bases, and 4 bases stayed unmatched. This CDR3 contains 15 residues. CDR3 protein: CASSWTGGSGNTIYF. In DNA form, the CDR3 reads TGTGCCAGCAGTTGGACAGGCGGCTCTGGAAACACCATATATTTT.

This clone showed up just once. The V call is TRBV10-3, the J call TRBJ1-1; D perhaps matches TRBD1 (6 bases). V was clipped by 5 bases and J by 2 bases, with 18 bases between them. Germline lookup yields CDR1 ENHRY and CDR2 SYGVKD. This CDR3 is built from 16 residues. CDR3 sequence reads: CAISKDNRVPNTEAFF. CDR3 in DNA: TGTGCCATCAGTAAAGATAACAGGGTTCCAAACACTGAAGCTTTCTTT.

V gene TRBV27 combines with J gene TRBJ1-5; D may be TRBD1 (6 bases). Germline lookup yields CDR1 MNHEY and CDR2 SMNVEV (reference sequence). The CDR3 is 14 amino acids. V was trimmed by 5 bases and J by 2 bases, leaving 10 bases between them. Written as DNA, the CDR3 is TGTGCCAGCAGTAAACAGGGTGGCAATCAGCCCCAGCATTTT. This translates into CASSKQGGNQPQHF.

This clone was detected only a few times. J is TRBJ2-7 and V is TRBV5-1; 7 nucleotides align to TRBD1. The CDR3 is made up of 12 amino acids. Per germline, CDR1 SGHRS and CDR2 YFSETQ. The junction had 0 bases not matched to a gene; V was cut back by 0 bases and J by 6 bases. CDR3 DNA: TGCGCCAGCAGCTTGGGACAGGGCGAGCAGTACTTC. Its translation is CASSLGQGEQYF.

The genes are TRBV5-1 and TRBJ2-5, with D possibly being TRBD1 (5 bases). The CDR3 loop spans 13 amino acids. Germline lookup yields CDR1 SGHRS and CDR2 YFSETQ. The V end was cut by 3 bases, the J end by 5 bases, with 11 bases between. This CDR3 is CASSSRTFETQYF. The CDR3 nucleotides read TGCGCCAGCAGCTCGAGGACATTTGAGACCCAGTACTTC.

This sequence joins TRBV4-1 and TRBJ1-4, with TRBD1 matching over 7 bases. Germline V lookup: CDR1 MGHRA, CDR2 YSYEKL. V was clipped by 2 bases and J by 8 bases; unmatched bases: 8. The CDR3 runs to 15 residues. CDR3 bases: TGCGCCAGCAGCCAACAGGGGGAGAGTTTAGAAAAACTGTTTTTT. This translates into CASSQQGESLEKLFF.

The chain combines TRBV25-1 with TRBJ2-5; TRBD1 matches at 7 bases. The CDR3 is 13 residues long. Germline values: CDR1 MGHDK, CDR2 SYGVNS. V was clipped by 5 bases and J by 4 bases; unmatched bases: 4. CDR3 protein: CASSKAGGETQYF. The CDR3 bases are TGTGCCAGCAGTAAGGCAGGGGGAGAGACCCAGTACTTC. The whole variable domain, remainder taken from reference TRBV25-1 and TRBJ2-5, is EADIYQTPRYLVIGTGKKITLECSQTMGHDKMYWYQQDPGMELHLIHYSYGVNSTEKGDLSSESTVSRIRTEHFPLTLESARPSHTSQYLCASSKAGGETQYFGPGTRLLVL.

This clone was observed once. This rearrangement joins TRBV4-1 to TRBJ2-2; D is undetermined. Germline V gene data show CDR1 as MGHRA and CDR2 as YSYEKL. Trimming cost V 1 base and J 0 bases, with 6 bases left between them. The CDR3 extends over 15 amino acids. In DNA, the CDR3 is TGCGCCAGCAGCCAAGCGCACACGAACACCGGGGAGCTGTTTTTT. It is translated as CASSQAHTNTGELFF.

This chain connects TRBV9 to TRBJ2-5; 9 nucleotides agree with TRBD1. The CDR3 contains 16 residues. V was pared by 5 bases and J by 5 bases, with 13 bases of the junction left unmatched. The germline V gene has CDR1 SGDLS and CDR2 YYNGEE. The CDR3 DNA reads TGTGCCAGCAGTGAGCAGACAGGGGGGTATGGTGAGACCCAGTACTTC. Amino acids: CASSEQTGGYGETQYF.

For this clone: At one end, the junction sequence differs from germline, possibly due to a read error. J is TRBJ2-7 and V is TRBV4-1, with 8 nucleotides matching TRBD1. Per the germline V gene, CDR1 is MGHRA and CDR2 is YSYEKL. The CDR3 runs to 15 residues. CDR3 sequence: CASSQTTGASNEQYF. CDR3 coding DNA: TGCGCCAGCAGCCAAACGACAGGGGCCTCCAACGAGCAGTACTTC.

This clone has only one observation. This CDR3 is CASSQSYRVNSNQPQHF. The CDR3 DNA sequence: TGTGCCAGCAGTCAAAGTTACAGGGTTAATAGCAATCAGCCCCAGCATTTT. This chain joins TRBV3-1 (or the pseudogene TRBV3-2) and TRBJ1-5; D might be TRBD1 (6 bases). The CDR3 sequence is 17 residues long. Germline CDR1 reads LGHDT; CDR2 reads YNNKEL (reference sequence). Trimming took 6 bases from V and 0 from J, leaving 18 bases between them.

This rearrangement joins TRBV12-3 or TRBV12-4 to TRBJ2-7; D gene ambiguous. The CDR3 sequence is 13 residues long. With 5 bases removed from V and 1 base from J, the gap between germline ends came to 9 bases. The CDR3 nucleotides are TGTGCCAGCAGTCTTATCGTTTCCTACGAGCAGTACTTC. This sequence encodes CASSLIVSYEQYF.

This clone has just one count. This chain connects TRBV3-1 (or the pseudogene TRBV3-2) to TRBJ1-5; D perhaps matches TRBD1 (6 bases). The germline V and J ends were trimmed by 1 base and 0 bases, with 7 bases remaining between them. The CDR3 loop spans 15 amino acids. The germline CDR1 and CDR2 sequences are LGHDT and YNNKEL (reference sequence). The CDR3 region is CASSQGDISNQPQHF. CDR3 sequence (DNA): TGTGCCAGCAGCCAAGGGGACATTAGCAATCAGCCCCAGCATTTT.